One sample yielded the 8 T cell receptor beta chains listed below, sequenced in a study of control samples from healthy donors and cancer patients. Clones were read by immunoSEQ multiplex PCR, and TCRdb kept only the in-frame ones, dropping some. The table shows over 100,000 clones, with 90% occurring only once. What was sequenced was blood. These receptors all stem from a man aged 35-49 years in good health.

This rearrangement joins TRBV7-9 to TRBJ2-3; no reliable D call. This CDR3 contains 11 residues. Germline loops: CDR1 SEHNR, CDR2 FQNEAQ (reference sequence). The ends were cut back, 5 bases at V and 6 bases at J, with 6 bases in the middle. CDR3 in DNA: TGTGCCAGCAGCCGTCAGGATACGCAGTATTTT. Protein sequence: CASSRQDTQYF.

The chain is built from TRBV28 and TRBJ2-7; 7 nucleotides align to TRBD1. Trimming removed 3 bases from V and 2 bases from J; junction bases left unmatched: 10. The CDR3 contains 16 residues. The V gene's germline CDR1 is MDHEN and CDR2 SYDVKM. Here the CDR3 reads CASSFKLDRRTYEQYF. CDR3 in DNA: TGTGCCAGCAGTTTCAAGCTGGACAGGCGAACCTACGAGCAGTACTTC.

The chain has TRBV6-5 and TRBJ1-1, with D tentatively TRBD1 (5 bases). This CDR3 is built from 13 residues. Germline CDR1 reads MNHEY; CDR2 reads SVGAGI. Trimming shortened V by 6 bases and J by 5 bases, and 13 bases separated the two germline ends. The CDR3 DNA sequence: TGTGCCAGCAGCCTTCTGGGGGAAACTGAAGCTTTCTTT. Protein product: CASSLLGETEAFF.

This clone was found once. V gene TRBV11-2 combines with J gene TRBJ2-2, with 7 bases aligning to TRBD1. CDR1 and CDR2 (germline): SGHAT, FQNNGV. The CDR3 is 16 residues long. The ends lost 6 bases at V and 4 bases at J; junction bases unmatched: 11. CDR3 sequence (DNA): TGTGCCAGCAGACAAGACAGGGCTAGAAGCACCGGGGAGCTGTTTTTT. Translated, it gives CASRQDRARSTGELFF.

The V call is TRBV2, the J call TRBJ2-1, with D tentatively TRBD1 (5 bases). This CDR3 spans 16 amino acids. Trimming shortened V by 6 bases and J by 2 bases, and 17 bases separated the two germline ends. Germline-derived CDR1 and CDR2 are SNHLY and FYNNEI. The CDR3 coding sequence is TGTGCCAGCAGAGCCCAGACAGCACCTGCCTACAATGAGCAGTTCTTC. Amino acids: CASRAQTAPAYNEQFF.

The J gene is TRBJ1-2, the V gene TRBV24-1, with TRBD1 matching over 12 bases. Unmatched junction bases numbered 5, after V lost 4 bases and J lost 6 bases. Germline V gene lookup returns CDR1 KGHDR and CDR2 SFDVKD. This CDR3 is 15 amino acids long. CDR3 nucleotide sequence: TGTGCCACCAGTGAGGGGACAGGGGGCGTTGATGGCTACACCTTC. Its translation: CATSEGTGGVDGYTF.

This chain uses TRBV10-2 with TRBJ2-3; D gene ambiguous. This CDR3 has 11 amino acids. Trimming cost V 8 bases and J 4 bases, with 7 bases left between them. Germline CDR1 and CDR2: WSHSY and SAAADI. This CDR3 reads CASGPADTQYF. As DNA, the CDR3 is TGCGCCAGCGGCCCGGCAGATACGCAGTATTTT.

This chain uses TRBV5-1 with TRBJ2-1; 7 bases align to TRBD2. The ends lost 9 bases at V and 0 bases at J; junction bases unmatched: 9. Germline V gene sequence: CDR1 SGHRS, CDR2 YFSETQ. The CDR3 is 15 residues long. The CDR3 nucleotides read TGCGCCACTCGGACCGGGGGGAGCTCCTACAATGAGCAGTTCTTC. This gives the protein CATRTGGSSYNEQFF.